Listed below are T cell receptor beta chains from one sample, sequenced in a study of blood T cell repertoires in COVID-19. The data were produced by immunoSEQ multiplex PCR, yet TCRdb's version contains in-frame clones alone and is incomplete. This sample yields 200,000 to 250,000 clones, of which around 91% are seen a single time; under 3.5% belongs to the top ten. The sequenced sample consisted of PBMCs or T cells enriched from blood (not recorded which). Every receptor here comes from a woman between 18 and 29 years old in a cohort exposed to, infected with or recovered from COVID-19 (not recorded which). Each CDR3 is given with its conserved first and last residue. Fields, in order: V gene, clone size, D gene, J gene, CDR3 DNA, CDR3 protein. A D gene is named only where the DNA matches it firmly. Size tells how often a clone was seen (once, few, many) or the class of an expanded clone, and some rows leave it out.

v_call: TRBV12-5; clone_size: few; d_call: -; j_call: TRBJ1-2; cdr3_nt: TGTGCTAGTGGTTTGGTACTAGGGAATAACTATGGCTACACCTTC; cdr3_aa: CASGLVLGNNYGYTF
v_call: TRBV5-1; clone_size: -; d_call: TRBD1; j_call: TRBJ2-1; cdr3_nt: TGCGCCAGCAGCGCTGGGACAGGGGAATACAATGAGCAGTTCTTC; cdr3_aa: CASSAGTGEYNEQFF
v_call: TRBV7-2; clone_size: -; d_call: -; j_call: TRBJ2-7; cdr3_nt: TGTGCCAGCAGCTTAGTCACAGACACCTACGAGCAGTACTTC; cdr3_aa: CASSLVTDTYEQYF
v_call: TRBV25-1; clone_size: -; d_call: -; j_call: TRBJ1-6; cdr3_nt: TGTGCCAGCAGTGACGAACAGGGTGAGAATTCACCCCTCCACTTT; cdr3_aa: CASSDEQGENSPLHF
v_call: TRBV7-9; clone_size: -; d_call: -; j_call: TRBJ1-2; cdr3_nt: TGTGCCAGCAGCCCCGGCGGCCCTCGAGGGGGCTACACCTTC; cdr3_aa: CASSPGGPRGGYTF
v_call: TRBV7-9; clone_size: -; d_call: -; j_call: TRBJ1-5; cdr3_nt: TGTGCCAGCAGCTTAGACTCTCAGCCCCAGCATTTT; cdr3_aa: CASSLDSQPQHF
v_call: TRBV9; clone_size: -; d_call: -; j_call: TRBJ1-2; cdr3_nt: TGTGCCAGCAGCGTAGGTGTAATCGCTAACTATGGCTACACCTTC; cdr3_aa: CASSVGVIANYGYTF
v_call: TRBV29-1; clone_size: -; d_call: -; j_call: TRBJ1-2; cdr3_nt: TGCAGCGTTGAAAGCCGGAACTATGGCTACACCTTC; cdr3_aa: CSVESRNYGYTF
v_call: TRBV9; clone_size: -; d_call: TRBD2; j_call: TRBJ2-3; cdr3_nt: TGTGCCAGCAGCTTAACTAGCGGGGGGGTCGCAGATACGCAGTATTTT; cdr3_aa: CASSLTSGGVADTQYF
v_call: TRBV11-1; clone_size: -; d_call: -; j_call: TRBJ2-3; cdr3_nt: TGTGCCAGCAGCCGACAGCTAGATACGCAGTATTTT; cdr3_aa: CASSRQLDTQYF
v_call: TRBV5-1; clone_size: -; d_call: -; j_call: TRBJ1-1; cdr3_nt: TGCGCCAGCAGATCGGAGGGGCACCCTCGGATAAACACTGAAGCTTTCTTT; cdr3_aa: CASRSEGHPRINTEAFF